The clone carrying this T cell receptor beta chain was observed many times. Its antigen is as yet unknown. Samples came from axillary lymph nodes draining the breast cancer. Germline CDR1 and CDR2: SGHTA and FQGNSA. This CDR3 region has 13 residues. V shed 2 bases and J shed 0 bases, with 5 bases lying between them. These data are taken from a study of breast tumors, draining lymph nodes, adjacent tissues. Findings and caveats of the study: Tumor T cell lymph node origin was a supported hypothesis, not proven. Tumor and nontumor repertoires were significantly more similar in luminal-like than in basal-like breast cancer. Tumor TCR diversity was below lymph nodes but above nontumor tissue. Findings are consistent with lymph node origin and intratumoral expansion of most tumor T cells.

Using its own MiXCR run on the multiplex PCR reads, TCRdb lists one record per CDR3 protein. Here the sample spans approximately 280,000 distinct CDR3 sequences, roughly 31% being singletons. The sample comprised axillary lymph node tissue. This chain connects TRBV7-2 to TRBJ2-7; D gene uncertain. This TCR came from a female donor with breast cancer. Some clones in this sample may be carry-over from other donors' samples. In DNA form, the CDR3 reads TGTGCCAGCAGCTTATCCGGCTCCTACGAGCAGTACTTC. Translated, it gives CASSLSGSYEQYF.